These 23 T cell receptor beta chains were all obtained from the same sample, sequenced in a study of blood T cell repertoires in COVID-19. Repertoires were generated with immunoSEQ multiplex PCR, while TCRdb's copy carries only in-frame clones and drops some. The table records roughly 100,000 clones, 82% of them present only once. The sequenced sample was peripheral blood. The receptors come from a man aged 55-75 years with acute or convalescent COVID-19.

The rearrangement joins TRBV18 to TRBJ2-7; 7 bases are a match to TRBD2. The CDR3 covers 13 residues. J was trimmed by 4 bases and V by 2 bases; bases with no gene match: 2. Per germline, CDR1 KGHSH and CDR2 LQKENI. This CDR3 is CASSPASGYEQYF. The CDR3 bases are TGTGCCAGCTCACCAGCTAGCGGATACGAGCAGTACTTC. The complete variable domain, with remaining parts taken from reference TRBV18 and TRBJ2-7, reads NAGVMQNPRHLVRRRGQEARLRCSPMKGHSHVYWYRQLPEEGLKFMVYLQKENIIDESGMPKERFSAEFPKEGPSILRIQQVVRGDSAAYFCASSPASGYEQYFGPGTRLTVT.

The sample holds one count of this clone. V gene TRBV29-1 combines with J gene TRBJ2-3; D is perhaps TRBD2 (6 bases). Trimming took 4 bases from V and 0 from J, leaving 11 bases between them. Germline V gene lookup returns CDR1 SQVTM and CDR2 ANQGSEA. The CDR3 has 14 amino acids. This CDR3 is CSVGTGVSTDTQYF. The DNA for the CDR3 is TGCAGCGTTGGCACGGGAGTTAGCACAGATACGCAGTATTTT.

CDR3 coding DNA: TGCGCCAGCAGTGCAGGATCCTACGAGCAGTACTTC. Amino acids: CASSAGSYEQYF. The chain recombines TRBV10-2 with TRBJ2-7; D call uncertain. V was shortened by 4 bases and J by 1 base, with 5 bases between the two germline ends. The CDR3 consists of 12 residues. Per the germline V gene, CDR1 is WSHSY and CDR2 is SAAADI.

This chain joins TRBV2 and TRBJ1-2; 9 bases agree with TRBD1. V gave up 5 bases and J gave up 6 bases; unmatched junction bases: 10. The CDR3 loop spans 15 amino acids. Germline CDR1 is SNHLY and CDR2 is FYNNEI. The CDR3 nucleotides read TGTGCCAGCAGTATCATCGGACAGGGGAGGGATGGCTACACCTTC. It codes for CASSIIGQGRDGYTF.

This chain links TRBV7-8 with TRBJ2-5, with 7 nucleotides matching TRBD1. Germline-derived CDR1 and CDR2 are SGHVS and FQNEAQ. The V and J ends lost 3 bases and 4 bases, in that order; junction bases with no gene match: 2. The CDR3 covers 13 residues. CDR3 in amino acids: CASSFAGGETQYF. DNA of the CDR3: TGTGCCAGCAGCTTTGCAGGGGGAGAGACCCAGTACTTC. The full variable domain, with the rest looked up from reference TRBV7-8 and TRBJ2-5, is GAGVSQSPRYKVAKRGQDVALRCDPISGHVSLFWYQQALGQGPEFLTYFQNEAQLDKSGLPSDRFFAERPEGSVSTLKIQRTQQEDSAVYLCASSFAGGETQYFGPGTRLLVL.

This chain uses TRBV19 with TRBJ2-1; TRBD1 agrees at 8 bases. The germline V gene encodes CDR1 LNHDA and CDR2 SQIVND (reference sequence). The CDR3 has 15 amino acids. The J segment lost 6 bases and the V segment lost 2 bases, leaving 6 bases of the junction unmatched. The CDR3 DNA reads TGTGCCAGTAGTATACCAGGGGGCGCGGGCAATGAGCAGTTCTTC. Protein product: CASSIPGGAGNEQFF. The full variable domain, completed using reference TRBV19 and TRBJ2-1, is DGGITQSPKYLFRKEGQNVTLSCEQNLNHDAMYWYRQDPGQGLRLIYYSQIVNDFQKGDIAEGYSVSREKKESFPLTVTSAQKNPTAFYLCASSIPGGAGNEQFFGPGTRLTVL.

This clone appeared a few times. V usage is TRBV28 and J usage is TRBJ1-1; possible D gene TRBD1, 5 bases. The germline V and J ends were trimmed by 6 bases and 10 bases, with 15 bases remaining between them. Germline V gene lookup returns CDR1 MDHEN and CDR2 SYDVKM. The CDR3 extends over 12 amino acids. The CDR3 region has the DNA TGTGCCAGCAGCGTTGACAGTCTGGCAGCTTTCTTT. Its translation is CASSVDSLAAFF.

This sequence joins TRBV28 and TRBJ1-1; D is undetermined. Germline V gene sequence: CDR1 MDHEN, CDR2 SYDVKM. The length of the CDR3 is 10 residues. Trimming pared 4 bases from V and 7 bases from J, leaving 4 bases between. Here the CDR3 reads CASSSGEAFF. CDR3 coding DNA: TGTGCCAGCAGTTCCGGTGAAGCTTTCTTT.

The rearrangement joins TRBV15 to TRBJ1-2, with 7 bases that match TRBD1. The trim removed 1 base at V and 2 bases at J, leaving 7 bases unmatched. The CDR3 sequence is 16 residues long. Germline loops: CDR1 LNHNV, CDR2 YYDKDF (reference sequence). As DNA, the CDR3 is TGTGCCACCAGCAGAGCCGGTACGGGACAGAACTATGGCTACACCTTC. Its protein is CATSRAGTGQNYGYTF. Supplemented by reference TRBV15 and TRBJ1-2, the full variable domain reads DAMVIQNPRYQVTQFGKPVTLSCSQTLNHNVMYWYQQKSSQAPKLLFHYYDKDFNNEADTPDNFQSRRPNTSFCFLDIRSPGLGDTAMYLCATSRAGTGQNYGYTFGSGTRLTVV.

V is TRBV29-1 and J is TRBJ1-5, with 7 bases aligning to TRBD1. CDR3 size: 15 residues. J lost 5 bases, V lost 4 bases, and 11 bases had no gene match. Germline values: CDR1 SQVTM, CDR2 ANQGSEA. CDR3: CSVALEGGSDQPQHF. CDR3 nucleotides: TGCAGCGTTGCCCTGGAAGGGGGCTCAGATCAGCCCCAGCATTTT.

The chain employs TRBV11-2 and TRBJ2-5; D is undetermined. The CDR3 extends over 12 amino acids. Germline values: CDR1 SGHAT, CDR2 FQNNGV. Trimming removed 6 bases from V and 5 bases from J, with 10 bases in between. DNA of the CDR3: TGTGCCAGCAGTCATAGCTCGGAGACCCAGTACTTC. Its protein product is CASSHSSETQYF.

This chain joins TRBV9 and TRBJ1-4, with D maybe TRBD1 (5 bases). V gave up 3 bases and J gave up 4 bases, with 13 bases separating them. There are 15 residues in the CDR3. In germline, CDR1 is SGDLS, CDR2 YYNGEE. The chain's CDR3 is CASSGPGLYNEKLFF. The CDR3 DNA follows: TGTGCCAGCAGCGGCCCGGGACTGTATAATGAAAAACTGTTTTTT.

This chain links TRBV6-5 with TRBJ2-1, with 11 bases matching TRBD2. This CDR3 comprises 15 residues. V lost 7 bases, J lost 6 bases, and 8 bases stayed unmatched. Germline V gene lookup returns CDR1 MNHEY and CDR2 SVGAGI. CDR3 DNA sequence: TGTGCCAGCATCCCCGGGACTAGCGGCCCCAATGAGCAGTTCTTC. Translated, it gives CASIPGTSGPNEQFF.

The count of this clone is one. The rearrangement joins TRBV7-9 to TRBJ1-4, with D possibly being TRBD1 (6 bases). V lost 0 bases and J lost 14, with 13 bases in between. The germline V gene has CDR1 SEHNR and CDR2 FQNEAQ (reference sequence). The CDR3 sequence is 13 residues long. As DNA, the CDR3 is TGTGCCAGCAGCTTAGCTCAGGGGCCTGTTCTGTTTTTT. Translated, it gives CASSLAQGPVLFF. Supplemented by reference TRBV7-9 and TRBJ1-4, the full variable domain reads DTGVSQNPRHKITKRGQNVTFRCDPISEHNRLYWYRQTLGQGPEFLTYFQNEAQLEKSRLLSDRFSAERPKGSFSTLEIQRTEQGDSAMYLCASSLAQGPVLFFGSGTQLSVL.

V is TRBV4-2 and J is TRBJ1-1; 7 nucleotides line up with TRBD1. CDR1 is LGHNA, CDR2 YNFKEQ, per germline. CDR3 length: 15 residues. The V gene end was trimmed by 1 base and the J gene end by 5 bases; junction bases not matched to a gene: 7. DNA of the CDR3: TGTGCCAGCAGCCAAGCTCCCAGGGGGAATACTGAAGCTTTCTTT. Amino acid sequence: CASSQAPRGNTEAFF.

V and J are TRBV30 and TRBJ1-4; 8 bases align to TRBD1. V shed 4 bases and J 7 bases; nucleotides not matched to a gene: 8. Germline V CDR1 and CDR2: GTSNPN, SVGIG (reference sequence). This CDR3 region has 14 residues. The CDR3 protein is CAWTSQGAGEKLFF. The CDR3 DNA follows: TGTGCCTGGACCTCCCAGGGGGCAGGTGAAAAACTGTTTTTT.

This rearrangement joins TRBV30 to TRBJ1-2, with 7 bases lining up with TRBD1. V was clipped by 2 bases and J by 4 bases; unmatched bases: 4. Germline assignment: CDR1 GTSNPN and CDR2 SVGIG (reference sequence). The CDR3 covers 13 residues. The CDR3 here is CAWSRQGIYGYTF. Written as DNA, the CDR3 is TGTGCCTGGAGTCGACAGGGCATCTATGGCTACACCTTC.

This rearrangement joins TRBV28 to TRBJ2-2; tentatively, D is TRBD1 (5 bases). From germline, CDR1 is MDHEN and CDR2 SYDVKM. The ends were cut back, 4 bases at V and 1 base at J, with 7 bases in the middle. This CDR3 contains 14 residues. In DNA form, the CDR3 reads TGTGCCAGCAGTTCAGGACAGAACACCGGGGAGCTGTTTTTT. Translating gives CASSSGQNTGELFF.

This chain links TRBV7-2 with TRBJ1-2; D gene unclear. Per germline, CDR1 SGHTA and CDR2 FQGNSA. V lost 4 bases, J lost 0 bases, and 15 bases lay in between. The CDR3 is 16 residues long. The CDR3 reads CASSSRAGPPNYGYTF. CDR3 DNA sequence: TGTGCCAGCAGCTCGAGGGCCGGGCCCCCTAACTATGGCTACACCTTC.

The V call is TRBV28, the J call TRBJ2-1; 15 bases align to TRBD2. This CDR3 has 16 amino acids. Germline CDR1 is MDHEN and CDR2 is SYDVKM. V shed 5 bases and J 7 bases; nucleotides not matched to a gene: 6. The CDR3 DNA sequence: TGTGCCAGCAGTCCCGGACTAGCGGGAGGGTCGAATGAGCAGTTCTTC. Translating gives CASSPGLAGGSNEQFF.

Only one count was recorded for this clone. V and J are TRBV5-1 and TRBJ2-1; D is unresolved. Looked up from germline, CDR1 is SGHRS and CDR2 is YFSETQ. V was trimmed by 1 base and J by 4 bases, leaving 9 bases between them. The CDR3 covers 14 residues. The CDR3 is CASSLSLGYNEQFF. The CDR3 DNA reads TGCGCCAGCAGCTTGAGCCTAGGTTACAATGAGCAGTTCTTC.

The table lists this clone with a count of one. CDR3 sequence reads: CASSEGVGGSPQETQYF. The CDR3 region has the DNA TGTGCCAGCAGTGAAGGGGTGGGAGGCAGTCCCCAAGAGACCCAGTACTTC. This chain uses TRBV2 with TRBJ2-5, with D maybe TRBD2 (6 bases). Trimming removed 1 base at V and 1 base at J, with 16 bases between. Germline V gene data show CDR1 as SNHLY and CDR2 as FYNNEI. This CDR3 is built from 17 residues. The whole variable domain, filled in from reference TRBV2 and TRBJ2-5, reads EPEVTQTPSHQVTQMGQEVILRCVPISNHLYFYWYRQILGQKVEFLVSFYNNEISEKSEIFDDQFSVERPDGSNFTLKIRSTKLEDSAMYFCASSEGVGGSPQETQYFGPGTRLLVL.

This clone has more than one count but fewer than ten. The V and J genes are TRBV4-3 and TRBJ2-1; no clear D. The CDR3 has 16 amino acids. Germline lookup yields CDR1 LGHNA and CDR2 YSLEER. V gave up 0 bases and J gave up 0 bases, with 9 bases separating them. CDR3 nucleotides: TGCGCCAGCAGCCAAGAAATGGCTTACTCCTACAATGAGCAGTTCTTC. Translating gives CASSQEMAYSYNEQFF.